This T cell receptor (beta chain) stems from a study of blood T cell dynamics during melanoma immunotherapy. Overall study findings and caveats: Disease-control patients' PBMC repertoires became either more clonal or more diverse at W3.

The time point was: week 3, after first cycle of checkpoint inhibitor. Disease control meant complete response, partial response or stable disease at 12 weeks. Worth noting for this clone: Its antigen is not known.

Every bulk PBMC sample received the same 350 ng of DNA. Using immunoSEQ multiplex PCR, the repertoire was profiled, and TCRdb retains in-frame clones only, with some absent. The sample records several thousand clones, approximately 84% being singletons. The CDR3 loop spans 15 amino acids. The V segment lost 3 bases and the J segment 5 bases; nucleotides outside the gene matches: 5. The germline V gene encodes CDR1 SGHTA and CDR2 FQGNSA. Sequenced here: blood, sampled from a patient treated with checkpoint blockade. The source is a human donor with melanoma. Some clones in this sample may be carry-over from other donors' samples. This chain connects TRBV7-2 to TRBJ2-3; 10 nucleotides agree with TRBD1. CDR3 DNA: TGTGCCAGCAGCTTCCTGGGACAGGGGCAAGATACGCAGTATTTT. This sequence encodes CASSFLGQGQDTQYF.